The next 30 T cell receptor beta chains were all read from a single sample in a study of blood T cell repertoires in COVID-19. Clones were sequenced by immunoSEQ multiplex PCR, and TCRdb holds only the in-frame ones, with some missing. The sample consists of 45,000 to 55,000 clones, 75% to 95% of them appearing once. Source material: peripheral blood. These receptors all stem from a woman aged 40 to 50 with active COVID-19.

The J gene is TRBJ2-7, the V gene TRBV6-2 or TRBV6-3; D is possibly TRBD2 (5 bases). Germline V gene data show CDR1 as MNHEY and CDR2 as SVGEGT. Trimming cost V 3 bases and J 6 bases, with 12 bases left between them. This CDR3 has 13 residues. The CDR3 sequence: CASSYWESGEQYF. CDR3 in DNA: TGTGCCAGCAGTTATTGGGAGAGCGGCGAGCAGTACTTC.

DNA for the CDR3: TGTGCCAGCAGCCTCGGACTAGCGGGGGTCCAAGAGACCCAGTACTTC. This translates into CASSLGLAGVQETQYF. The chain is built from TRBV5-4 and TRBJ2-5; 13 bases are shared with TRBD2. In germline, CDR1 is SGHNT, CDR2 YYREEE (reference sequence). This CDR3 region has 16 residues. V lost 4 bases, J lost 1 base, and 4 bases stayed unmatched.

Here the CDR3 reads CASSESSGGLETQYF. CDR3 nucleotide sequence: TGTGCCAGCAGTGAATCTAGCGGGGGCTTGGAGACCCAGTACTTC. The V gene is TRBV6-1, the J gene TRBJ2-5, with TRBD2 identical over 10 bases. The CDR3 runs to 15 residues. V lost 2 bases, J lost 5 bases, and 5 bases stayed unmatched. In germline, CDR1 is MNHNS, CDR2 SASEGT.

The rearrangement uses TRBV6-2 or TRBV6-3 and TRBJ2-1; TRBD1 aligns across 8 bases. The CDR3 length is 15 residues. The J segment lost 10 bases and the V segment lost 6 bases, leaving 14 bases of the junction unmatched. Germline CDR1 is MNHEY and CDR2 is SVGEGT. The CDR3 coding sequence is TGTGCCAGCAGCAAAACGAGGACAGGGAGAGGGGAGCAGTTCTTC. This translates into CASSKTRTGRGEQFF.

This chain connects TRBV7-8 to TRBJ2-7; 7 positions agree with TRBD1. Germline CDR1 reads SGHVS; CDR2 reads FQNEAQ. The CDR3 length is 13 residues. V lost 5 bases, J lost 3 bases, and 4 bases stayed unmatched. The CDR3 loop is CASSTGTDYEQYF. The DNA of the CDR3 is TGTGCCAGCAGCACTGGGACAGACTACGAGCAGTACTTC.

The chain carries TRBV6-5 and TRBJ1-5; 9 bases line up with TRBD1. The trim removed 8 bases at V and 6 bases at J, leaving 8 bases unmatched. From germline, CDR1 is MNHEY and CDR2 SVGAGI. The CDR3 runs 14 residues. CDR3 loop: CASGPGQGRQPQHF. DNA for the CDR3: TGTGCCAGCGGGCCGGGACAGGGACGTCAGCCCCAGCATTTT.

V and J are TRBV7-2 and TRBJ2-7; 10 bases are shared with TRBD1. With V trimmed by 1 base and J by 7 bases, 4 bases remained unmatched. Germline lookup yields CDR1 SGHTA and CDR2 FQGNSA. The CDR3 consists of 14 residues. Here the CDR3 reads CASSLGGQGREQYF. Here the CDR3 DNA reads TGTGCCAGCAGCTTAGGGGGACAGGGGCGGGAGCAGTACTTC.

The chain recombines TRBV2 with TRBJ1-1; no clear D. V lost 2 bases, J lost 0 bases, and 7 bases lay in between. The length of the CDR3 is 14 residues. Germline CDR1 SNHLY, CDR2 FYNNEI. The CDR3 loop is CASSENRLNTEAFF. The DNA of the CDR3 is TGTGCCAGCAGTGAAAACAGATTGAACACTGAAGCTTTCTTT.

The CDR3 bases are TGTGCCAGCAGCCAAGGTCCTAGCGGGGGTCCCGCCGGGGAGCTGTTTTTT. Residues: CASSQGPSGGPAGELFF. The chain carries TRBV4-2 and TRBJ2-2; TRBD2 aligns across 10 bases. Trimming at V came to 1 base and at J to 6 bases, leaving 8 bases not matched to a gene. The V gene's germline CDR1 is LGHNA and CDR2 YNFKEQ. The CDR3 extends over 17 amino acids.

This clone has a single count. V gene TRBV30 combines with J gene TRBJ2-5; tentatively, D is TRBD1 (7 bases). The CDR3 totals 15 residues. The V gene lost 4 bases and the J gene lost 5 bases, with 20 bases spanning the gap. Germline V gene lookup returns CDR1 GTSNPN and CDR2 SVGIG (reference sequence). CDR3 sequence: CAWILKQGRWETQYF. The CDR3 DNA reads TGTGCCTGGATCCTAAAACAGGGGAGGTGGGAGACCCAGTACTTC.

The chain recombines TRBV11-2 with TRBJ1-2; 7 bases match TRBD1. With 3 bases clipped from V and 7 bases from J, the junction kept 2 bases outside the gene matches. The CDR3 consists of 12 residues. The germline gives CDR1 SGHAT, CDR2 FQNNGV. CDR3 residues: CASSFRQGGYTF. As DNA, the CDR3 is TGTGCCAGCAGCTTTCGACAGGGTGGCTACACCTTC.

This clone occurred a few times. The chain has TRBV15 and TRBJ2-6; 8 nucleotides agree with TRBD2. The CDR3 contains 16 residues. The germline CDR1 and CDR2 sequences are LNHNV and YYDKDF (reference sequence). V was pared by 3 bases and J by 4 bases, with 5 bases of the junction left unmatched. CDR3 amino acids: CATSSGGARGANVLTF. The CDR3 bases are TGTGCCACCAGCAGCGGGGGGGCACGAGGGGCCAACGTCCTGACTTTC.

This clone showed up just once. The gene calls are TRBV7-3 and TRBJ2-1; 14 positions match TRBD2. V lost 1 base to trimming and J lost 6 bases; unmatched junction nucleotides: 17. This CDR3 comprises 21 residues. Germline V gives CDR1 SGHTA, CDR2 FQGTGA. CDR3 coding DNA: TGTGCCAGCAGCTTAATCCGCTCCGGGACTAGCGGGGGTCGGTTGTTCAATGAGCAGTTCTTC. Its protein is CASSLIRSGTSGGRLFNEQFF.

The chain carries TRBV6-2 or TRBV6-3 and TRBJ1-6; 10 bases are a match to TRBD1. CDR1 and CDR2 (germline): MNHEY, SVGEGT. Trimming cost V 6 bases and J 0 bases; bases outside gene matches: 2. This CDR3 has 16 residues. The CDR3 DNA reads TGTGCCAGCAGCCGGGACAGGGGCTCCTATAATTCACCCCTCCACTTT. Translated: CASSRDRGSYNSPLHF.

The chain combines TRBV19 with TRBJ1-1, with 7 bases identical to TRBD1. Germline trimming cut 5 bases from V and 1 base from J; bases unmatched to any gene: 1. CDR1 and CDR2 from the germline V gene are LNHDA and SQIVND (reference sequence). This CDR3 contains 13 residues. DNA of the CDR3: TGTGCCAGTAGTCGGACAGGGAACACTGAAGCTTTCTTT. Encoded protein: CASSRTGNTEAFF.

The chain employs TRBV5-1 and TRBJ1-2; a possible D gene is TRBD1 (6 bases). V shed 0 bases and J shed 8 bases, with 11 bases lying between them. Germline loops: CDR1 SGHRS, CDR2 YFSETQ. The CDR3 sequence is 13 residues long. The CDR3 bases are TGCGCCAGCAGCTTGGAAGGGGGGGCAGGCTACACCTTC. Its protein product is CASSLEGGAGYTF. Full variable domain (rest looked up from reference TRBV5-1 and TRBJ1-2): KAGVTQTPRYLIKTRGQQVTLSCSPISGHRSVSWYQQTPGQGLQFLFEYFSETQRNKGNFPGRFSGRQFSNSRSEMNVSTLELGDSALYLCASSLEGGAGYTFGSGTRLTVV.

The chain has TRBV9 and TRBJ1-4, with TRBD1 matching 9 bases. CDR1 and CDR2 (germline): SGDLS, YYNGEE. With 0 bases clipped from V and 8 bases from J, the junction kept 2 bases outside the gene matches. This CDR3 spans 14 amino acids. The CDR3 reads CASSVGQGEEKLFF. In nucleotides, the CDR3 is TGTGCCAGCAGCGTAGGACAGGGGGAGGAAAAACTGTTTTTT. The full variable domain, its missing parts supplied by reference TRBV9 and TRBJ1-4, is DSGVTQTPKHLITATGQRVTLRCSPRSGDLSVYWYQQSLDQGLQFLIQYYNGEERAKGNILERFSAQQFPDLHSELNLSSLELGDSALYFCASSVGQGEEKLFFGSGTQLSVL.

The CDR3 DNA sequence: TGTGCCAGTAGTATGGGTCTTGACAGGAGGTATGGCTACACCTTC. Its translation: CASSMGLDRRYGYTF. The chain links TRBV19 to TRBJ1-2; TRBD1 might be the D (6 bases). Between the trimmed V and J ends, which lost 3 bases and 5 bases, there was a span of 16 bases. This CDR3 is built from 15 residues. CDR1 LNHDA and CDR2 SQIVND come from the germline V gene (reference sequence).

This clone was recorded once. The V call is TRBV25-1, the J call TRBJ1-2; 7 nucleotides align to TRBD1. Germline V gives CDR1 MGHDK, CDR2 SYGVNS. The CDR3 spans 14 residues. V trimming: 5 bases; J trimming: 7 bases; junction bases outside the gene matches: 10. The CDR3 protein is CASSRDLAGGGYTF. As DNA, the CDR3 is TGTGCCAGCAGTCGAGACCTAGCAGGGGGTGGCTACACCTTC.

CDR3 DNA sequence: TGTGCCTGGACCTCTAGGGGAAATCAGCCCCAGCATTTT. Translating gives CAWTSRGNQPQHF. V usage is TRBV30 and J usage is TRBJ1-5; D may be TRBD1 (5 bases). Looked up from germline, CDR1 is GTSNPN and CDR2 is SVGIG (reference sequence). V lost 4 bases, J lost 4 bases, and 11 bases lay in between. The CDR3 is 13 amino acids.

The DNA for the CDR3 is TGTGCCAGCAGCCCCCGACTAGCGGGGGGAGCGAACACCGGGGAGCTGTTTTTT. Its protein product is CASSPRLAGGANTGELFF. This rearrangement joins TRBV5-5 to TRBJ2-2, with 13 bases lining up with TRBD2. The trim removed 4 bases at V and 0 bases at J, leaving 6 bases unmatched. The germline V gene has CDR1 SGHKS and CDR2 YYEKEE (reference sequence). The CDR3 sequence is 18 residues long.

This chain joins TRBV9 and TRBJ2-2, with D maybe TRBD2 (5 bases). Per germline, CDR1 SGDLS and CDR2 YYNGEE. There are 16 residues in the CDR3. V was trimmed by 1 base and J by 3 bases, leaving 13 bases between them. DNA for the CDR3: TGTGCCAGCAGCGTACAAAGCGGAAAGTACACCGGGGAGCTGTTTTTT. It is translated as CASSVQSGKYTGELFF.

The rearrangement uses TRBV5-1 and TRBJ2-7, with 14 bases identical to TRBD2. Germline loops: CDR1 SGHRS, CDR2 YFSETQ. The CDR3 has 16 residues. The J segment lost 2 bases and the V segment lost 4 bases, leaving 5 bases of the junction unmatched. CDR3 coding DNA: TGCGCCAGCAGCCTCGGGACTAGCGGGGGACCCTACGAGCAGTACTTC. This sequence encodes CASSLGTSGGPYEQYF.

The chain joins TRBV5-1 to TRBJ2-5, with 10 bases identical to TRBD1. The J segment lost 3 bases and the V segment lost 4 bases, leaving 9 bases of the junction unmatched. Germline lookup yields CDR1 SGHRS and CDR2 YFSETQ. The CDR3 length is 16 residues. For the CDR3, the DNA is TGCGCCAGCAGCCAGGGACAGGGGCTTCGGGAAGAGACCCAGTACTTC. It is translated as CASSQGQGLREETQYF.

The rearrangement joins TRBV18 to TRBJ2-1, with D maybe TRBD2 (6 bases). The CDR3 is 14 residues long. The germline V and J ends were trimmed by 6 bases and 3 bases, with 12 bases remaining between them. Germline-derived CDR1 and CDR2 are KGHSH and LQKENI. The CDR3 here is CASSLRTNYNEQFF. The CDR3 DNA sequence: TGTGCCAGCTCCCTACGGACTAACTACAATGAGCAGTTCTTC.

The CDR3 region is CASSPDRAGETQYF. The CDR3 DNA reads TGTGCCAGCTCACCGGACAGGGCTGGAGAGACCCAGTACTTC. This chain connects TRBV18 to TRBJ2-5, with TRBD1 matching over 8 bases. Germline trimming cut 3 bases from V and 4 bases from J; bases unmatched to any gene: 4. This CDR3 spans 14 amino acids. The germline CDR1 and CDR2 sequences are KGHSH and LQKENI.

The chain combines TRBV28 with TRBJ2-3, with D possibly TRBD1 on 5 matching bases. This CDR3 comprises 18 residues. V was shortened by 3 bases and J by 1 base, with 20 bases between the two germline ends. Germline loops: CDR1 MDHEN, CDR2 SYDVKM. This CDR3 reads CASSFGFVTGKGTDTQYF. In nucleotides, the CDR3 is TGTGCCAGCAGTTTCGGTTTTGTAACAGGAAAGGGCACAGATACGCAGTATTTT.

V is TRBV2 and J is TRBJ2-5; TRBD2 matches 7 bases. Losses at the gene ends were 3 bases for V and 0 bases for J; bases not matched to a gene: 4. The CDR3 totals 15 residues. The germline V gene encodes CDR1 SNHLY and CDR2 FYNNEI. This CDR3 is CASSEDGGNQETQYF. The CDR3 DNA reads as TGTGCCAGCAGTGAGGACGGGGGGAACCAAGAGACCCAGTACTTC.

This chain links TRBV18 with TRBJ2-6; D perhaps matches TRBD1 (6 bases). The germline V gene has CDR1 KGHSH and CDR2 LQKENI. The V and J ends lost 3 bases and 0 bases respectively, with 15 bases between them. This CDR3 comprises 18 residues. The CDR3 spells CASSPQMSGDSGANVLTF. The DNA for the CDR3 is TGTGCCAGCTCACCCCAGATGTCAGGGGACTCTGGGGCCAACGTCCTGACTTTC.

The chain carries TRBV3-1 (or the pseudogene TRBV3-2) and TRBJ2-5; D might be TRBD2 (6 bases). Germline CDR1 is LGHDT and CDR2 is YNNKEL (reference sequence). The germline V and J ends were trimmed by 4 bases and 6 bases, with 18 bases remaining between them. This CDR3 contains 15 residues. The CDR3 region has the DNA TGTGCCAGCAGCCGAACGGGGAGGAGGGGTCAGACCCAGTACTTC. Protein sequence: CASSRTGRRGQTQYF.